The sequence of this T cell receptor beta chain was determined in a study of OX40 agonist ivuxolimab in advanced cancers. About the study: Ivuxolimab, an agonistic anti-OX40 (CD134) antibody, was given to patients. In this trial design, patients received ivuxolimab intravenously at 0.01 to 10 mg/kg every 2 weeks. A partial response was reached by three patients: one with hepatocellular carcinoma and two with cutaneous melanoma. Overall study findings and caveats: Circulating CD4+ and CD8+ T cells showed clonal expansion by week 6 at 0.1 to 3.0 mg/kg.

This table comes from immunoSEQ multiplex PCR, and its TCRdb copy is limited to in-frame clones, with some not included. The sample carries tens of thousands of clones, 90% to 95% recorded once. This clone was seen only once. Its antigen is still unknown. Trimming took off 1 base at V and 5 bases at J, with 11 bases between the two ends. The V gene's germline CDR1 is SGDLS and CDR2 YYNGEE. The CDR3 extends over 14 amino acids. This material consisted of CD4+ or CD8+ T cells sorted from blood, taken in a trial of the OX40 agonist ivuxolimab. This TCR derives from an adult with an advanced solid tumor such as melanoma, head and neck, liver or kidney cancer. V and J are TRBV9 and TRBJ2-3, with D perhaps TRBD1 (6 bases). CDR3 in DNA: TGTGCCAGCAGCGTACTACAGGGTGTAGATACGCAGTATTTT. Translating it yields CASSVLQGVDTQYF.